These T cell receptor beta chains were read from a single sample in a study of T cell responses to AZD1222 COVID-19 vaccine. This table comes from immunoSEQ multiplex PCR, and its TCRdb copy is limited to in-frame clones, with some not included. Of under 110,000 clones listed, roughly 87% are singletons. Source: peripheral blood, taken on day 0 of AZD1222 vaccination. These TCRs come from an adult in good health. Each CDR3 is given with its conserved first and last residue. The D gene is left open where the match is weak. Only some rows state a clone size, as once, few, many or a class for expanded clones.

>TRBJ1-2|-|-|TRBV6-5
CASSIGVDYGYTF
TGTGCCAGCAGTATCGGGGTAGACTATGGCTACACCTTC
>TRBJ2-2|TRBD2|-|TRBV10-3
CAISESQAGGPNTGELFF
TGTGCCATCAGTGAGTCTCAGGCGGGAGGGCCAAATACCGGGGAGCTGTTTTTT
>TRBJ1-2|-|-|TRBV7-2
CASSLGRGVRKGAGYTF
TGTGCCAGCAGCTTAGGGCGGGGGGTTAGAAAAGGTGCAGGCTACACCTTC
>TRBJ2-1|-|-|TRBV7-3
CASSLTPGARNEQFF
TGTGCCAGCAGCCTGACCCCCGGGGCCAGGAATGAGCAGTTCTTC
>TRBJ2-7|-|-|TRBV2
CASIRLSFHEQYF
TGTGCCAGCATACGACTATCCTTCCACGAGCAGTACTTC
>TRBJ1-1|-|once|TRBV9
CASSVVGGVEAFF
TGTGCCAGCAGCGTAGTAGGGGGGGTTGAAGCTTTCTTT
>TRBJ2-6|TRBD2|-|TRBV18
CASSPSGGAIGANVLTF
TGTGCCAGCTCACCTAGCGGGGGAGCTATTGGGGCCAACGTCCTGACTTTC
>TRBJ2-5|-|-|TRBV5-1
CASSLGWETQYF
TGCGCCAGCAGCTTGGGGTGGGAGACCCAGTACTTC
>TRBJ1-1|-|few|TRBV10-2
CASSLPIRGTEAFF
TGCGCCAGCAGTCTGCCGATCCGGGGCACTGAAGCTTTCTTT
>TRBJ2-1|-|-|TRBV7-2
CASSTGGPKVEQFF
TGTGCCAGCAGTACGGGCGGGCCTAAAGTTGAGCAGTTCTTC